This T cell receptor (beta chain) is from a study of Graves' ophthalmopathy and Graves' hyperthyroidism. This clonotype has at least ten counts. There are 12 residues in the CDR3. Deletions cut 10 bases from V and 1 base from J, with 10 bases between. Amplification targeted the TCR beta CDR3 regions, with RNA transcripts as the source material. Second-round multiplex PCR came after a first-round RT-PCR that employed HTBI primers. MiXCR, applied by TCRdb to the multiplex PCR reads, yields one record per CDR3 protein. The sample carries roughly 500,000 distinct CDR3 sequences, about an eighth recorded once.

The sample taken for sequencing was blood. The chain recombines TRBV12-3 or TRBV12-4 with TRBJ1-2; D unclear. This receptor was taken from a woman younger than 45 with Graves' ophthalmopathy. The CDR3 spells CATTRVNYGYTF. In nucleotides, the CDR3 is TGTGCCACCACCCGGGTTAACTATGGCTACACCTTC.